The 24 T cell receptor beta chains below were found in one sample sequenced in a study of cytomegalovirus exposure and HLA in healthy donors (dated by TCRdb to about 2017). The library was prepared using the immunoSEQ multiplex PCR assay. A mixture of 60 forward primers for TCR Vbeta segments and 13 reverse primers for TCR Jbeta segments was used in the multiplex PCR. TCRdb provides this immuneACCESS table in a form limited to in-frame rearrangements. Some clones are lacking; in checked studies, under half of them reflect an unresolved V gene, and why the rest are absent is not known. Here the sample has hundreds of thousands of clones; roughly 80% occur a single time. About a sixth of the sample is held by the ten biggest clonotypes. Specimen: PBMCs. The origin of the receptors is a man aged 35 to 55 in good health and CMV-seronegative.

The chain carries TRBV5-1 and TRBJ1-1; D gene uncertain. Trimming took 5 bases from V and 1 from J, leaving 12 bases between them. From germline, CDR1 is SGHRS and CDR2 YFSETQ. CDR3 length: 14 amino acids. The CDR3 region has the DNA TGCGCCAGCAGGGGAGGGTGGGGGAACACTGAAGCTTTCTTT. Encoded protein: CASRGGWGNTEAFF. The whole variable domain, filled in from reference TRBV5-1 and TRBJ1-1, reads KAGVTQTPRYLIKTRGQQVTLSCSPISGHRSVSWYQQTPGQGLQFLFEYFSETQRNKGNFPGRFSGRQFSNSRSEMNVSTLELGDSALYLCASRGGWGNTEAFFGQGTRLTVV.

The gene calls are TRBV11-2 and TRBJ1-1; D uncertain. The germline V and J ends were trimmed by 0 bases and 7 bases, with 12 bases remaining between them. Germline V gene data show CDR1 as SGHAT and CDR2 as FQNNGV. The CDR3 has 14 residues. The CDR3 DNA reads as TGTGCCAGCAGCTTAGATCCGTTCCATAGTGAAGCTTTCTTT. Amino acids: CASSLDPFHSEAFF.

The CDR3 region has the DNA TGTGCTAGTGGTTTGCAGGGAAATCAGCCCCAGCATTTT. Protein product: CASGLQGNQPQHF. The chain carries TRBV12-5 and TRBJ1-5, with a weak D call TRBD1 (5 bases). V was pared by 2 bases and J by 4 bases, with 6 bases between. Germline values: CDR1 LGHNT, CDR2 FRNRAP. The CDR3 sequence is 13 residues long. The full variable domain, completed using reference TRBV12-5 and TRBJ1-5, is DARVTQTPRHKVTEMGQEVTMRCQPILGHNTVFWYRQTMMQGLELLAYFRNRAPLDDSGMPKDRFSAEMPDATLATLKIQPSEPRDSAVYFCASGLQGNQPQHFGDGTRLSIL.

This clone was seen a single time. This chain joins TRBV6-5 and TRBJ1-2; tentatively, D is TRBD1 (6 bases). The germline gives CDR1 MNHEY, CDR2 SVGAGI. Trimming cost V 6 bases and J 2 bases, with 13 bases left between them. There are 14 residues in the CDR3. Here the CDR3 DNA reads TGTGCCAGCAGCTCCGGGACAACGAACTATGGCTACACCTTC. Encoded protein: CASSSGTTNYGYTF.

The rearrangement joins TRBV5-1 to TRBJ2-2, with D perhaps matching TRBD1 (5 bases). Germline V CDR1 and CDR2: SGHRS, YFSETQ. Trimming took 5 bases from V and 0 from J, leaving 8 bases between them. The CDR3 extends over 14 amino acids. CDR3: CASSIGANTGELFF. The DNA for the CDR3 is TGCGCCAGCAGTATAGGGGCGAACACCGGGGAGCTGTTTTTT.

V is TRBV6-5 and J is TRBJ1-5, with unresolved D. Trimming stripped 6 bases from V and 0 bases from J, with 12 bases between. CDR1 is MNHEY, CDR2 SVGAGI, per germline. The CDR3 totals 15 residues. The CDR3 protein is CASSRTHYSNQPQHF. CDR3 nucleotide sequence: TGTGCCAGCAGCCGTACTCACTATAGCAATCAGCCCCAGCATTTT.

This chain uses TRBV5-8 with TRBJ1-1, with 8 bases fitting TRBD1. Germline loops: CDR1 SGHTS, CDR2 YDEGEE. V shed 4 bases and J 4 bases; nucleotides not matched to a gene: 6. CDR3 length equals 14 residues. The CDR3 reads CASSRRGRGTEAFF. CDR3 nucleotides: TGTGCCAGCAGCCGCAGGGGGCGCGGCACTGAAGCTTTCTTT.

This chain links TRBV7-6 with TRBJ1-4, with D tentatively TRBD1 (5 bases). The CDR3 totals 15 residues. The germline gives CDR1 SGHVS, CDR2 FNYEAQ. V lost 4 bases, J lost 4 bases, and 13 bases lay in between. CDR3 sequence reads: CASSSRQTLNEKLFF. For the CDR3, the DNA is TGTGCCAGCAGCTCCAGACAGACTCTTAATGAAAAACTGTTTTTT.

The gene calls are TRBV7-3 and TRBJ2-2; 9 positions agree with TRBD1. The V gene end was trimmed by 1 base and the J gene end by 6 bases; junction bases not matched to a gene: 9. CDR3 length equals 17 residues. Germline V gene sequence: CDR1 SGHTA, CDR2 FQGTGA. CDR3 sequence reads: CASSLIGGTGRAGELFF. The CDR3 DNA follows: TGTGCCAGCAGCTTAATCGGAGGGACAGGGAGGGCCGGGGAGCTGTTTTTT.

The chain carries TRBV15 and TRBJ1-1, with D possibly being TRBD1 (6 bases). The CDR3 is 16 residues long. Germline CDR1 reads LNHNV; CDR2 reads YYDKDF (reference sequence). The V end lost 2 bases, the J end lost 6 bases, and 19 bases lay between the germline ends. The CDR3 DNA follows: TGTGCCACCAGCAGACGGTACGGGCAGGGGCCTTCTGAAGCTTTCTTT. Translating gives CATSRRYGQGPSEAFF.

The chain's CDR3 is CASSGAGGNEQYF. CDR3 DNA sequence: TGTGCCAGCAGTGGGGCAGGGGGCAACGAGCAGTACTTC. V usage is TRBV2 and J usage is TRBJ2-7; 8 nucleotides agree with TRBD1. CDR3 length: 13 amino acids. Per the germline V gene, CDR1 is SNHLY and CDR2 is FYNNEI. The V segment lost 4 bases and the J segment 5 bases; nucleotides outside the gene matches: 4.

The genes are TRBV7-9 and TRBJ2-7; TRBD1 is a possible D gene (6 bases). Trimming took off 1 base at V and 0 bases at J, with 10 bases between the two ends. This CDR3 has 15 residues. Germline CDR1 reads SEHNR; CDR2 reads FQNEAQ (reference sequence). This chain's CDR3 is CASSLGTAISYEQYF. The CDR3 bases are TGTGCCAGCAGCTTAGGGACAGCCATCTCCTACGAGCAGTACTTC.

V and J are TRBV9 and TRBJ1-1; D gene uncertain. Germline CDR1 SGDLS, CDR2 YYNGEE. The V gene lost 2 bases and the J gene lost 1 base, with 9 bases spanning the gap. This CDR3 contains 14 residues. CDR3 protein: CASSVLRENTEAFF. As DNA, the CDR3 is TGTGCCAGCAGCGTCTTACGGGAGAACACTGAAGCTTTCTTT.

This chain links TRBV12-5 with TRBJ2-1, with D perhaps TRBD1 (5 bases). CDR3 size: 14 residues. Germline CDR1 reads LGHNT; CDR2 reads FRNRAP. Trimming removed 1 base from V and 12 bases from J, with 16 bases in between. CDR3 coding DNA: TGTGCTAGTGGTTTGGGACTTCCCCCAAGGGGGCAGTTCTTC. Encoded protein: CASGLGLPPRGQFF.

The V call is TRBV28, the J call TRBJ1-5; perhaps TRBD1 as D (6 bases). CDR3 length: 12 amino acids. Looked up from germline, CDR1 is MDHEN and CDR2 is SYDVKM. Trimming took 6 bases from V and 7 from J, leaving 10 bases between them. CDR3 in amino acids: CASSPDRQPQHF. The CDR3 DNA sequence: TGTGCCAGCAGCCCTGACAGGCAGCCCCAGCATTTT.

The V and J genes are TRBV5-8 and TRBJ2-5; 10 nucleotides match TRBD2. CDR1 is SGHTS and CDR2 is YDEGEE in the germline V gene. V was clipped by 0 bases and J by 1 base; unmatched bases: 0. CDR3 length: 15 amino acids. The CDR3 loop reads CASSLGTSGQETQYF. In DNA, the CDR3 is TGTGCCAGCAGCTTGGGGACTAGCGGCCAAGAGACCCAGTACTTC.

This chain connects TRBV15 to TRBJ2-5; 7 bases map to TRBD2. Trimming at V came to 1 base and at J to 1 base, leaving 6 bases not matched to a gene. CDR3 size: 16 residues. In germline, CDR1 is LNHNV, CDR2 YYDKDF (reference sequence). CDR3 region: CATSRALAATQETQYF. CDR3 bases: TGTGCCACCAGCAGAGCCCTAGCGGCCACCCAAGAGACCCAGTACTTC.

The genes are TRBV5-1 and TRBJ2-7; D uncertain. Trimming took off 6 bases at V and 5 bases at J, with 15 bases between the two ends. In germline, CDR1 is SGHRS, CDR2 YFSETQ. The CDR3 loop spans 13 amino acids. The CDR3: CASNRGSIDEQYF. The CDR3 region has the DNA TGCGCCAGCAACCGCGGCAGCATTGACGAGCAGTACTTC.

The chain employs TRBV4-1 and TRBJ2-7; D may be TRBD2 (6 bases). Germline values: CDR1 MGHRA, CDR2 YSYEKL. Trimming stripped 0 bases from V and 3 bases from J, with 15 bases between. The CDR3 loop spans 16 amino acids. Written as DNA, the CDR3 is TGCGCCAGCAGCCAAGACATTGAGGGAGGTGGCTACGAGCAGTACTTC. This gives the protein CASSQDIEGGGYEQYF.

This clone showed up just once. The CDR3 nucleotides read TGTGCCAGCAGCGGAGCCTGGTACAGGGATGGGAACTATGGCTACACCTTC. Translation gives CASSGAWYRDGNYGYTF. The gene calls are TRBV9 and TRBJ1-2, with a weak D call TRBD1 (6 bases). The CDR3 is 17 amino acids. Germline CDR1 and CDR2: SGDLS and YYNGEE. Trimming stripped 3 bases from V and 2 bases from J, with 20 bases between. The variable domain in full, with the rest retrieved from reference TRBV9 and TRBJ1-2, is DSGVTQTPKHLITATGQRVTLRCSPRSGDLSVYWYQQSLDQGLQFLIQYYNGEERAKGNILERFSAQQFPDLHSELNLSSLELGDSALYFCASSGAWYRDGNYGYTFGSGTRLTVV.

The chain has TRBV15 and TRBJ2-1; 10 bases are shared with TRBD2. The V segment lost 1 base and the J segment 7 bases; nucleotides outside the gene matches: 7. The CDR3 totals 16 residues. CDR1 and CDR2 from the germline V gene are LNHNV and YYDKDF (reference sequence). The DNA of the CDR3 is TGTGCCACCAGCAGAGGCACTAGCGGGAAATTTAATGAGCAGTTCTTC. As protein: CATSRGTSGKFNEQFF.

This rearrangement joins TRBV18 to TRBJ2-1; the match to TRBD1 covers 7 bases. The CDR3 extends over 17 amino acids. CDR1 and CDR2 from the germline V gene are KGHSH and LQKENI. Losses at the gene ends were 1 base for V and 8 bases for J; bases not matched to a gene: 14. CDR3 coding DNA: TGTGCCAGCTCACCACTTCGACAGGGTGCCCGAGTAGATGAGCAGTTCTTC. Its protein is CASSPLRQGARVDEQFF.

The chain has TRBV2 and TRBJ1-2; D remains ambiguous. The CDR3 extends over 13 amino acids. Germline CDR1 SNHLY, CDR2 FYNNEI. Trimming cost V 2 bases and J 5 bases, with 9 bases left between them. CDR3 protein: CASSENPRYGYTF. Here the CDR3 DNA reads TGTGCCAGCAGTGAAAATCCACGGTATGGCTACACCTTC.

In its sample, this clone was seen a few times. The chain recombines TRBV10-3 with TRBJ2-7; the D is unclear. CDR3 length: 13 residues. The V gene lost 0 bases and the J gene lost 2 bases, with 5 bases spanning the gap. Germline-derived CDR1 and CDR2 are ENHRY and SYGVKD. The CDR3 loop reads CAISESGAYEQYF. In DNA form, the CDR3 reads TGTGCCATCAGTGAGTCTGGAGCCTACGAGCAGTACTTC.